This T cell receptor (beta chain) was identified in a study of cytomegalovirus exposure and HLA in healthy donors. V was cut by 5 bases and J by 3 bases, with 16 bases left in between. The V gene's germline CDR1 is PRHDT and CDR2 FYEKMQ (reference sequence). The CDR3 has 16 amino acids. The primer mix had 60 Vbeta and 13 Jbeta primers. Clones were sequenced by immunoSEQ multiplex PCR, and TCRdb holds only the in-frame ones, with some missing. This sample has 100,000 to 120,000 clones, with 69% found just once. The V call is TRBV13, the J call TRBJ2-2; weak D call: TRBD2 (7 bases). The receptor was isolated from a man aged 25 to 40 in good health and CMV-seronegative. Sequences were obtained from PBMCs. The DNA of the CDR3 is TGTGCCAGCAGCATCGCGGGGGCGGGGGACACCGGGGAGCTGTTTTTT. This gives the protein CASSIAGAGDTGELFF.